This TCR beta chain was profiled in a study of blood T cells in healthy people across ages. Combining a sample-barcoded 5' primer with a J-beta primer mix, a second PCR ran for about 6 to 12 cycles. TCRdb re-called the 5' RACE reads with MiXCR, one entry per CDR3 protein. The sample yields over 700,000 distinct CDR3 sequences, 53% seen once. Every sample gave at least 5.5 micrograms of total RNA when it was extracted. Unmatched junction bases numbered 11, after V lost 6 bases and J lost 6 bases. The CDR3 loop spans 14 amino acids. Germline assignment: CDR1 DFQATT and CDR2 SNEGSKA (reference sequence).

Sequenced input: blood. The TCR comes from a man aged 80 or over in good health. The chain is built from TRBV20-1 and TRBJ1-2; 9 bases match TRBD1. The CDR3 DNA sequence: TGCAGTGCATATCGAGGGGACAGGGATCATGGCTACACCTTC. It specifies CSAYRGDRDHGYTF.